A single sample is the source of the 7 T cell receptor beta chains below, sequenced in a study of OX40 agonist ivuxolimab in advanced cancers. Sequencing used immunoSEQ multiplex PCR; TCRdb keeps in-frame clones, though not all of them. Of under 30,000 clones in the sample, approximately 90% were seen once. The sequencing here drew on CD4+ or CD8+ T cells sorted from blood, taken in a trial of the OX40 agonist ivuxolimab. All receptors come from an adult with an advanced solid tumor such as melanoma, head and neck, liver or kidney cancer.

V gene TRBV4-3 combines with J gene TRBJ1-5; no reliable D call. Per germline, CDR1 LGHNA and CDR2 YSLEER. The CDR3 is made up of 17 amino acids. V lost 0 bases and J lost 5, with 17 bases in between. CDR3 sequence (DNA): TGCGCCAGCAGCCAAGATTTTGGTTGGCCAGACGATCAGCCCCAGCATTTT. This encodes CASSQDFGWPDDQPQHF.

The CDR3 is CASSLVGDYYEQYF. The DNA for the CDR3 is TGCGCCAGCAGCTTAGTGGGGGACTACTACGAGCAGTACTTC. The chain employs TRBV5-1 and TRBJ2-7, with TRBD2 matching over 7 bases. Trimming removed 2 bases from V and 3 bases from J; junction bases left unmatched: 5. Germline CDR1 reads SGHRS; CDR2 reads YFSETQ. There are 14 residues in the CDR3.

As concerns this clone: The junction does not match germline at one end; this may be a read error. The chain is built from TRBV7-9 and TRBJ2-5; 7 bases map to TRBD1. This CDR3 spans 15 amino acids. Germline CDR1 SEHNR, CDR2 FQNEAQ (reference sequence). The CDR3: CASSQGPGGQETQYF. In DNA, the CDR3 is TGCGCCAGCAGCCAAGGACCAGGGGGCCAAGAGACCCAGTACTTC. The complete variable domain, with remaining parts taken from reference TRBV7-9 and TRBJ2-5, reads DTGVSQNPRHKITKRGQNVTFRCDPISEHNRLYWYRQTLGQGPEFLTYFQNEAQLEKSRLLSDRFSAERPKGSFSTLEIQRTEQGDSAMYLCASSQGPGGQETQYFGPGTRLLVL.

Comments on this clone: Other DNA sequences in the same sample also yield this CDR3. V is TRBV20-1 and J is TRBJ1-2, with D perhaps TRBD1 (5 bases). Germline-derived CDR1 and CDR2 are DFQATT and SNEGSKA (reference sequence). This CDR3 comprises 11 residues. The V end was cut by 3 bases, the J end by 8 bases, with 10 bases between. CDR3 DNA: TGCAGTGCTAGGGGACTAAGCGGCTACACCTTC. Translating gives CSARGLSGYTF.

The chain uses TRBV29-1 and TRBJ1-1; unclear D gene. V was cut by 5 bases and J by 8 bases, with 18 bases left in between. Germline-derived CDR1 and CDR2 are SQVTM and ANQGSEA. The CDR3 is 13 residues long. This CDR3 is CSVSRGSIREAFF. The CDR3 DNA reads TGCAGCGTTTCCCGGGGATCAATTCGGGAAGCTTTCTTT. The entire variable domain, with the rest obtained from reference TRBV29-1 and TRBJ1-1, is as follows: SAVISQKPSRDICQRGTSLTIQCQVDSQVTMMFWYRQQPGQSLTLIATANQGSEATYESGFVIDKFPISRPNLTFSTLTVSNMSPEDSSIYLCSVSRGSIREAFFGQGTRLTVV.

The genes are TRBV5-4 and TRBJ2-1, with TRBD2 matching 13 bases. Trimming took 7 bases from V and 1 from J; bases not matched to a gene: 2. From germline, CDR1 is SGHNT and CDR2 YYREEE (reference sequence). CDR3 length equals 15 residues. CDR3 bases: TGTGCCAGCCGGACTAGCGGGAGTTCCTACAATGAGCAGTTCTTC. This gives the protein CASRTSGSSYNEQFF. The whole variable domain, remainder taken from reference TRBV5-4 and TRBJ2-1, is ETGVTQSPTHLIKTRGQQVTLRCSSQSGHNTVSWYQQALGQGPQFIFQYYREEENGRGNFPPRFSGLQFPNYSSELNVNALELDDSALYLCASRTSGSSYNEQFFGPGTRLTVL.

V usage is TRBV13 and J usage is TRBJ2-5, with 9 bases matching TRBD2. With 5 bases clipped from V and 2 bases from J, the junction kept 3 bases outside the gene matches. This CDR3 region has 14 residues. CDR1 and CDR2 from the germline V gene are PRHDT and FYEKMQ (reference sequence). CDR3 residues: CASSRTSVQETQYF. CDR3 DNA: TGTGCCAGCAGCCGGACTAGCGTTCAAGAGACCCAGTACTTC.